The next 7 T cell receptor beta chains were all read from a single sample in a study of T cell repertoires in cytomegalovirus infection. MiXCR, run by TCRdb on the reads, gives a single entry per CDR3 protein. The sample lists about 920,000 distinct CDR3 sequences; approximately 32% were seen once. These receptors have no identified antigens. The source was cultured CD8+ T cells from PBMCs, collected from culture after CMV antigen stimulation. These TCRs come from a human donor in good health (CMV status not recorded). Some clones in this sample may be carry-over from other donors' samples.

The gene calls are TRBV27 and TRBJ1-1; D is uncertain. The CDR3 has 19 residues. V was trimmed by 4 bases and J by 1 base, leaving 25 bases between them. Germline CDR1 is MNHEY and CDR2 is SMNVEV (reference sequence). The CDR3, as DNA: TGTGCCAGCAGTTCCTACATCCTAGACGGCCCTCTTGGGAACACTGAAGCTTTCTTT. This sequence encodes CASSSYILDGPLGNTEAFF.

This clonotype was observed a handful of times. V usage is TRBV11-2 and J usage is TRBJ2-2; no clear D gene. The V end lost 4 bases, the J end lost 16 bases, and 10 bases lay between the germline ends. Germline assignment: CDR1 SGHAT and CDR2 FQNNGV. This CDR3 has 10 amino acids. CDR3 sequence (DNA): TGTGCCAGCAGCTCTCCCCCCACGTTTTTT. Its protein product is CASSSPPTFF.

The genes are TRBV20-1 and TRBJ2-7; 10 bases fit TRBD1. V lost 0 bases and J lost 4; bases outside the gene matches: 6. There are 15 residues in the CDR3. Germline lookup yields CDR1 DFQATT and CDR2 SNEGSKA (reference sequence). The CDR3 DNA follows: TGCAGTGCTAGAGATAGACAGGGGGCTAGGTACGAGCAGTACGTC. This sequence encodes CSARDRQGARYEQYV.

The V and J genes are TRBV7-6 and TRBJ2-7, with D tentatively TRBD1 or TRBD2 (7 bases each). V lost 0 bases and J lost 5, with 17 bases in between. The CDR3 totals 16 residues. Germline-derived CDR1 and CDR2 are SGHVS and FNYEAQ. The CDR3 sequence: CASSLAWEGALNEQYF. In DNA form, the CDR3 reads TGTGCCAGCAGCTTAGCGTGGGAGGGGGCATTAAACGAGCAGTACTTC.

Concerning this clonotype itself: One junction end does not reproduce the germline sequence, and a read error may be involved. CDR3 loop: CSARDSGVPLNSPLHF. CDR3 bases: TGCAGTGCTAGAGATTCCGGGGTCCCCTTGAATTCACCTCTCCACTTT. The chain is built from TRBV20-1 and TRBJ1-6; no clear D. From germline, CDR1 is DFQATT and CDR2 SNEGSKA (reference sequence). The CDR3 extends over 16 amino acids.

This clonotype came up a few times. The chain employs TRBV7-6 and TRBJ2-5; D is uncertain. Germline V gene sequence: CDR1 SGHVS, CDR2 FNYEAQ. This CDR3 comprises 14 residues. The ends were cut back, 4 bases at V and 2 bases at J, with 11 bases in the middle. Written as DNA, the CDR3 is TGTGCCAGCAGCTCCCCACGTAGACAAGAGACCCAGTACTTC. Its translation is CASSSPRRQETQYF.

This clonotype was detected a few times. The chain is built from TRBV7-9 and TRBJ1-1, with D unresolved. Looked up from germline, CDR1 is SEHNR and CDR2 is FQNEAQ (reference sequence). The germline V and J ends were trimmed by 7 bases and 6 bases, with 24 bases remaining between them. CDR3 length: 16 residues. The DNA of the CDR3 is TGTGCCAGCACTACCCGGGAGGGCGGGAATCTTGCTGAAGCTTTCTTT. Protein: CASTTREGGNLAEAFF.